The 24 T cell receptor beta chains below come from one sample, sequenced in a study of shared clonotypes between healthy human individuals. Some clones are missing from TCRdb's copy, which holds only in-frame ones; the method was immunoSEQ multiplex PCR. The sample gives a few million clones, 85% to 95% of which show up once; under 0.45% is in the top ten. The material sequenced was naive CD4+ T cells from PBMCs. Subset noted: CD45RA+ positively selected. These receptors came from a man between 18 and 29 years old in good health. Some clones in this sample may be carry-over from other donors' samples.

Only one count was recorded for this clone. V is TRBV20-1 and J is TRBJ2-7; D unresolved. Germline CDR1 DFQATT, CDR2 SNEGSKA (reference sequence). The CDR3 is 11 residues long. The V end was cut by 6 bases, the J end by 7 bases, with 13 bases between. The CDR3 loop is CSALPDREQYF. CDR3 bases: TGCAGTGCCTTACCGGATCGGGAGCAGTACTTC.

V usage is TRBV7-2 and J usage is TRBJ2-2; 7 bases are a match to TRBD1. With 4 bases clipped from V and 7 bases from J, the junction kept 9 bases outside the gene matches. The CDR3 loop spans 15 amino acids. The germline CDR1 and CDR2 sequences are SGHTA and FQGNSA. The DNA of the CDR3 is TGTGCCAGCAGCTCCCCCACAGGGGTTGGCGGGGAGCTGTTTTTT. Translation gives CASSSPTGVGGELFF. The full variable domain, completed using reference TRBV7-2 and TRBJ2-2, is GAGVSQSPSNKVTEKGKDVELRCDPISGHTALYWYRQSLGQGLEFLIYFQGNSAPDKSGLPSDRFSAERTGGSVSTLTIQRTQQEDSAVYLCASSSPTGVGGELFFGEGSRLTVL.

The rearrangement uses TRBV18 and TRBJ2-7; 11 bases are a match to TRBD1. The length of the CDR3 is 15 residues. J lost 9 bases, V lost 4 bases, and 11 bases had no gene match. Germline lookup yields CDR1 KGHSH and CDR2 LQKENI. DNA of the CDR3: TGTGCCAGCTCACTTCCGGGACAGGGGGTAGTTCGGCAGTACTTC. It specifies CASSLPGQGVVRQYF.

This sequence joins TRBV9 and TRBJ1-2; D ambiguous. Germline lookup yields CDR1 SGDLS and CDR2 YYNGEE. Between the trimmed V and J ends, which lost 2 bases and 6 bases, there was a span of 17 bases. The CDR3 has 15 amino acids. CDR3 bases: TGTGCCAGCAGCGTGGACGGAGACGGTATAGATGGCTACACCTTC. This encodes CASSVDGDGIDGYTF.

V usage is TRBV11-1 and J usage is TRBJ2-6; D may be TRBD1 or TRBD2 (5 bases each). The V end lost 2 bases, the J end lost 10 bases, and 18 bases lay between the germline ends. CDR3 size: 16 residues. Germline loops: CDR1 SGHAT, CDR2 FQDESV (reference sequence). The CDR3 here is CASSLSEVGTANVLTF. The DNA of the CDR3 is TGTGCCAGCAGCTTAAGTGAGGTCGGGACGGCGAACGTCCTGACTTTC.

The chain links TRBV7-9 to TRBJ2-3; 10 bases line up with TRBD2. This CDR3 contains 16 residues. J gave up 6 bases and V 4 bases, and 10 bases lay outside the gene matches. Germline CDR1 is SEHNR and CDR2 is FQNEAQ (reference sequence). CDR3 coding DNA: TGTGCCAGCAGCTCTTTAGCGGGAGGACCTGGGGATACGCAGTATTTT. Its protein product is CASSSLAGGPGDTQYF.

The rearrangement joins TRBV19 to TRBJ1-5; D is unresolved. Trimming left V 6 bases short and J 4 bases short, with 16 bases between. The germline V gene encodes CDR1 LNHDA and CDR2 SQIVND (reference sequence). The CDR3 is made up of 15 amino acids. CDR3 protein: CASSHGSAANQPQHF. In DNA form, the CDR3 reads TGTGCCAGTAGCCACGGATCAGCGGCTAATCAGCCCCAGCATTTT.

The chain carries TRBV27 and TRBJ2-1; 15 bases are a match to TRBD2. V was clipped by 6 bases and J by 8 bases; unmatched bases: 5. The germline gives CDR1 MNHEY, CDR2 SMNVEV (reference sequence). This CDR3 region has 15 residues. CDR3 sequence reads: CASSEWTSGRDEQFF. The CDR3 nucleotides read TGTGCCAGCAGCGAGTGGACTAGCGGGAGGGATGAGCAGTTCTTC.

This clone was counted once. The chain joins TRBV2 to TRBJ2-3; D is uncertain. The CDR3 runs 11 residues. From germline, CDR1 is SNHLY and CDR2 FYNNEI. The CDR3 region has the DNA TGTGCAAGCGCTGCGACTGATACGCAGTATTTT. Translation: CASAATDTQYF.

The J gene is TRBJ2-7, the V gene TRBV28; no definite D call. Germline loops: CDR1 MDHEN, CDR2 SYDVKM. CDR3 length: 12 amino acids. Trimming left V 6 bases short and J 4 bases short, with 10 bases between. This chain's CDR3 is CASSRSQYEQYF. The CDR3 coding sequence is TGTGCCAGCAGCCGGTCACAGTACGAGCAGTACTTC.

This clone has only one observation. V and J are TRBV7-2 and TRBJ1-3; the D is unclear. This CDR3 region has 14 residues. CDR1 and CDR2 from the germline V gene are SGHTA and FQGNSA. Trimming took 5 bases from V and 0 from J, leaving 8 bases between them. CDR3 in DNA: TGTGCCAGCAGCCCGACGGGCTCTGGAAACACCATATATTTT. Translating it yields CASSPTGSGNTIYF.

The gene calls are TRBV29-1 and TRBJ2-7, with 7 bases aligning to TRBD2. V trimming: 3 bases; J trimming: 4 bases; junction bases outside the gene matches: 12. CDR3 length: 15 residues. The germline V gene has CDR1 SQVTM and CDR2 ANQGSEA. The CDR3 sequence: CSVELLTGGRYEQYF. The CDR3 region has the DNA TGCAGCGTTGAGCTCCTAACGGGAGGACGATACGAGCAGTACTTC.

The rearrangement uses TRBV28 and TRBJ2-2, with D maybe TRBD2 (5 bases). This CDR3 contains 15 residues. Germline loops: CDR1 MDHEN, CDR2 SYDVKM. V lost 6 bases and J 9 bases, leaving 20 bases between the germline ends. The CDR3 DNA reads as TGTGCCAGCAGCTCCCCAACCGGGGTCACGAGGGAGCTGTTTTTT. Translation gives CASSSPTGVTRELFF.

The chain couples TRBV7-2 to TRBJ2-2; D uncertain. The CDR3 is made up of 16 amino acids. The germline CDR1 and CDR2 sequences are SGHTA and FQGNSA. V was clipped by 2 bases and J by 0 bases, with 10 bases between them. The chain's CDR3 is CASSLLVLANTGELFF. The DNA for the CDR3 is TGTGCCAGCAGCTTATTAGTACTCGCGAACACCGGGGAGCTGTTTTTT.

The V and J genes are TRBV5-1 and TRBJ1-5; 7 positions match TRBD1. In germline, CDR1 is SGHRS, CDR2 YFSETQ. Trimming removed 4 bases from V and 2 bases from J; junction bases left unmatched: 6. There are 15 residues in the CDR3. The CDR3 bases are TGCGCCAGCAGCCCCGACAGGGTTGGCAATCAGCCCCAGCATTTT. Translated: CASSPDRVGNQPQHF.

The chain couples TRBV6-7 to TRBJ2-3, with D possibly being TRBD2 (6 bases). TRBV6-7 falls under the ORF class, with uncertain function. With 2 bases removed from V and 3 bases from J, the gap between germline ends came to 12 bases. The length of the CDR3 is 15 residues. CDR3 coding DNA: TGTGCCAGCAGTTACCTTCGGGGGAGAACAGATACGCAGTATTTT. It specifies CASSYLRGRTDTQYF.

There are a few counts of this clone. CDR3 coding DNA: TGTGCCAGTACCACAGGGTGGCAGCCCCAGCATTTT. It translates to CASTTGWQPQHF. The gene calls are TRBV19 and TRBJ1-5; perhaps TRBD1 as D (6 bases). From germline, CDR1 is LNHDA and CDR2 SQIVND (reference sequence). The germline V and J ends were trimmed by 7 bases and 7 bases, with 11 bases remaining between them. The CDR3 has 12 residues.

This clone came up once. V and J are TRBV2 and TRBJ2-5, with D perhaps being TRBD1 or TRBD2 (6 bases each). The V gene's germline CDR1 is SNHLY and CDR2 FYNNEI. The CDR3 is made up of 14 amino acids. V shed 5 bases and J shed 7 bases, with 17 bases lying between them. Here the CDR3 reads CASSLSGVGGTQYF. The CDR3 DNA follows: TGTGCCAGCAGTCTTTCGGGGGTAGGGGGGACCCAGTACTTC.

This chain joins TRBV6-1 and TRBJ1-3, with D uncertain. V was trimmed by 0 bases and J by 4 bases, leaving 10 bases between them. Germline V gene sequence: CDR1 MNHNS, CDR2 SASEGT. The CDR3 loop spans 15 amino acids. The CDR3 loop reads CASSEAEGPGNTIYF. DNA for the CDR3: TGTGCCAGCAGTGAAGCCGAAGGGCCAGGAAACACCATATATTTT.

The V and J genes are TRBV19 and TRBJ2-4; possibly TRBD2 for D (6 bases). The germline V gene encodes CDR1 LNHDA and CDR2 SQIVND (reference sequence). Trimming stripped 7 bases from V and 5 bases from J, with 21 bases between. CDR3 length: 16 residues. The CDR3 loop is CASNLGGAWAENIQYF. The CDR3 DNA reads TGTGCCAGTAACCTCGGAGGGGCTTGGGCCGAAAACATTCAGTACTTC.

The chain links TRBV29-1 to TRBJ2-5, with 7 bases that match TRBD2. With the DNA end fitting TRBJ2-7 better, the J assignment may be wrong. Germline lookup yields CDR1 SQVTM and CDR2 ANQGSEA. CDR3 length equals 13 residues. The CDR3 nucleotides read TGCAGCGTCGAGGGCCGGGGGGTAAGCGAGCAGTACTTC. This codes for CSVEGRGVSEQYF.

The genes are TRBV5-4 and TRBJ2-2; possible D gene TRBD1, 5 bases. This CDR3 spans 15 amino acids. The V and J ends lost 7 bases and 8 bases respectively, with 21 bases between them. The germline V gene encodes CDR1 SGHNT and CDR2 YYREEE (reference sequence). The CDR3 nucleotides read TGTGCCAGCGGGGCGACACCGAACTCTTATGGGGAGCTGTTTTTT. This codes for CASGATPNSYGELFF.

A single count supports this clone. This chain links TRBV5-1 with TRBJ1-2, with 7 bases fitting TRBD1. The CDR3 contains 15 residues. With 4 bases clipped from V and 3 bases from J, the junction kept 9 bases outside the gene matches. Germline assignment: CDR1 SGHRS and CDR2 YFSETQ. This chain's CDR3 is CASSPKGASDYGYTF. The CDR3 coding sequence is TGCGCCAGCAGCCCTAAGGGGGCATCAGACTATGGCTACACCTTC.

The CDR3 coding sequence is TGTGCCAGCAGCTTAGCGGCGGGGGACAGAAGCGAGCAGTACTTC. This encodes CASSLAAGDRSEQYF. The genes are TRBV7-2 and TRBJ2-7; D may be TRBD1 or TRBD2 (7 bases each). V was clipped by 0 bases and J by 6 bases, with 15 bases between them. Germline-derived CDR1 and CDR2 are SGHTA and FQGNSA. The CDR3 has 15 residues.